This T cell receptor (beta chain) emerged from a study of cytomegalovirus exposure and HLA in healthy donors. Overall study findings and caveats: Altogether, 164 TCR beta chains were recorded as cytomegalovirus-associated. Several of the most significant clusters appeared, in a later analysis, to be linked to common viral pathogens. CMV serostatus was the sole immune exposure data available.

The CDR3 spans 14 residues. Unmatched junction bases numbered 7, after V lost 6 bases and J lost 7 bases. Germline V CDR1 and CDR2: MNHNY, SVGAGI (reference sequence). The PCR made use of 60 Vbeta and 13 Jbeta primers. The repertoire was sequenced with immunoSEQ multiplex PCR; TCRdb's copy has only in-frame clones and lacks some. The top ten hold 2.5% to 4% of the sample, which has some 150,000 clones, more than 60% seen once. This clone was detected only a few times. What it recognizes is unknown. The TCR sequence derives from a man aged 35 to 55 in good health and CMV-seronegative. Specimen: PBMCs. The chain combines TRBV6-6 with TRBJ2-7; 12 bases fit TRBD1. CDR3 sequence (DNA): TGTGCCAGCAGCCAGGGACAGGGGGCTGGGGAGCAGTACTTC. Encoded protein: CASSQGQGAGEQYF.